This TCR beta chain was observed in a study of Ad26.COV2.S vaccination and SARS-CoV-2 variants. About the study: Dosing was one shot or two shots 56 days apart.

The length of the CDR3 is 13 residues. The germline V gene has CDR1 SGDLS and CDR2 YYNGEE. V was cut by 0 bases and J by 3 bases, with 4 bases left in between. Generated by immunoSEQ multiplex PCR, the TCRdb table keeps only in-frame clones and is missing some. The repertoire holds roughly 680,000 clones, with more than 70% as singletons. Treatment described: over 15 received Ad26.COV2.S at low or high dose, single or two shots; about 5 received placebo; per-sample allocation not given. At day 63 after the first vaccine or placebo injection, samples were drawn. An Ad26 vector expressing Wuhan-strain SARS-CoV-2 spike constituted the vaccine.

The V and J genes are TRBV9 and TRBJ2-1; D ambiguous. Specimen: peripheral blood, collected in a trial of Ad26.COV2.S vaccine versus placebo. The clonotype comes from a person between 18 and 65 years old who received the Ad26.COV2.S COVID-19 vaccine or a placebo. This chain's CDR3 is CASSVADYNEQFF. The CDR3 coding sequence is TGTGCCAGCAGCGTAGCGGACTACAATGAGCAGTTCTTC.